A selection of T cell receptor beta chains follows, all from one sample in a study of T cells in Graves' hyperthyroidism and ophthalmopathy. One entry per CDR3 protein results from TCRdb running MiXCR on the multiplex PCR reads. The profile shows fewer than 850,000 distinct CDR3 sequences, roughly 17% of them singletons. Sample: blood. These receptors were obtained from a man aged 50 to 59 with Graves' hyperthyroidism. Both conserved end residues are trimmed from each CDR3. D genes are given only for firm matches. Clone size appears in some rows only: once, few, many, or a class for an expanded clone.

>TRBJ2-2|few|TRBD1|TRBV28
ATRKRMERQGNTGELF
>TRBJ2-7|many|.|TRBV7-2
ASMDRVAYEQY
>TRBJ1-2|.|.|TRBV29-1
SVAEGGFGYT
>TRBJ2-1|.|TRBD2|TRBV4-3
ASGGTSGVYNEQF
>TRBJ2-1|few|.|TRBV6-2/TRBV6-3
ASSYSFGTRGNEQF
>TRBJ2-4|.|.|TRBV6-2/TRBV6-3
ASSYRGDGLIQY
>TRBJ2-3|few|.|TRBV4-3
ASSQEKQRDTQY
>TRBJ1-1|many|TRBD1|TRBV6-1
ASSDGQGGTEAF
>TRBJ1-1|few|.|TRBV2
ASSEGGGREAF
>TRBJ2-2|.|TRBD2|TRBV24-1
ATSDRTRTSGRQNTGELF
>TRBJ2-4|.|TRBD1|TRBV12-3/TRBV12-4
ASSYWTGPVGAKNIQY
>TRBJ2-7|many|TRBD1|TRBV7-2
ASSPRRTGSYEQY
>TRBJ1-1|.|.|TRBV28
ASPGMNTEAF
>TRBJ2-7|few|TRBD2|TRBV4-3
ASSRKLKGLAGANEQY
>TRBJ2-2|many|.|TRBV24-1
ATSVGDVNTGELF
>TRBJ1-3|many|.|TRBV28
ASSVSTSGNTIY
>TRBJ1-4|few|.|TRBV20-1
SASRRHNEKLF
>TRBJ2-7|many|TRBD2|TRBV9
ASSVSGGLGNEQY
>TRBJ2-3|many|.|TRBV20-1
SARGGGTDTQY
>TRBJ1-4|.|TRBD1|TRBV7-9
ASSLGGAGTENEKLF
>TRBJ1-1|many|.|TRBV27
ASSLSRGTEAF
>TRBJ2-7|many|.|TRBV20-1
SARREIGTYEQY
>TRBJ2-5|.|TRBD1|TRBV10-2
DSSWAGGEETQY
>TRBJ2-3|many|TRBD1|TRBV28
ASSLGGWSTDTQY
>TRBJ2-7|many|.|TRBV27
ASSFEQGPYEQY
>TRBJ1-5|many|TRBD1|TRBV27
ASSPWEGAGQPQH
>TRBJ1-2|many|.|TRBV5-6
ASSRDTRGYGYT
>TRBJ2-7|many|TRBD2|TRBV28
ASSQGGRAYEQY
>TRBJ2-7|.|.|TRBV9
ASSPPARAHEQY
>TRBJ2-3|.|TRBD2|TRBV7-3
ASGRLAHTDTQY
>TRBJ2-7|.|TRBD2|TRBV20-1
SAFRTSGSGEQY
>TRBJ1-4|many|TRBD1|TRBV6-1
ASNQGGSNEKLF
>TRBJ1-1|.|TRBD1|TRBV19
ASQEDRWNTEAF
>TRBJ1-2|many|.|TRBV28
ASSPDIDYGYT
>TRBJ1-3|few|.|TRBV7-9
ASSLEWNTIY
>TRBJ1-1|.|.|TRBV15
ATSRMGGGADTEAF
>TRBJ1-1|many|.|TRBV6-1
ASSQGWRNTEAF
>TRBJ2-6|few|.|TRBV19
ASSPRGAGANVLT
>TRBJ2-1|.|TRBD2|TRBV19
ASSTTPSGRNGQF
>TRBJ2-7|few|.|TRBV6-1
ASRLVTGAEEQY
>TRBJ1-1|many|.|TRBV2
ASSGMAEEAF
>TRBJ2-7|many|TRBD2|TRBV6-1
ASNTPSGTRYEQY
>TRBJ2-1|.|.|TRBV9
ASSVETRYNEQF
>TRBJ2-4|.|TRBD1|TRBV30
TCSGTGGNIQY
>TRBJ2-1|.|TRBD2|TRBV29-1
SVGLAGYNEQL
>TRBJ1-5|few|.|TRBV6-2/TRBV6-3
ASSYFDNSNQPQH
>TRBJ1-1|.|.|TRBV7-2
ASTVTGLNTEAF
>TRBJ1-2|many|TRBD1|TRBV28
ASSPDRGRIYGYT